This T cell receptor beta chain was sequenced for a study of blood T cell repertoires in COVID-19 (dated by TCRdb to about 2020). Regarding the research as a whole: Samples from collaborators originated in the United States, Italy and Spain and spanned both the acute and convalescent phases of COVID-19. The samples were drawn from the first 160 participants of the ongoing ImmuneRACE study and from some 1,300 subjects provided by 6 global collaborators. Where available, HLA class I and class II types were taken from metadata supplied by the sample provider and were not determined by assay-based typing. The repertoires were released in a freely available public database meant as a resource for research on the immune response to SARS-CoV-2. A de-identified subject ID, COVID-19 status, age in years and sex were almost always included in the sample metadata. Deeply sampled blood TCRbeta repertoires from subjects exposed to, actively infected with, or recovered from COVID-19 were included in the dataset. The prospective study material was composed of cDNA or gDNA derived from T cells, B-cell-depleted T cells, or PBMCs. Study-wide findings and limitations: The quantity of clinical and demographic metadata differed by source and by participant and was supplied without curation.

In the case of this clone: The specificity of this receptor is unknown. Qualities for individual bases were not recorded, and no much larger clone is one base off.

Including the terminal cysteine and phenylalanine, the CDR3 comprises 13 residues. Left in the record is the CDR3 DNA by itself, 39 bases read in frame from the first base. After removal of 6 bases from V and 2 bases from J, the junction retains 5 bases not matched to a gene. Looking up the germline V gene yields CDR1 SQVTM and CDR2 ANQGSEA. The immunoSEQ Assay, a bias-controlled multiplex PCR, was used to amplify TCRbeta CDR3 regions from genomic DNA. The paper's data handling went like this. Within the assay, amplification of reference gene primers was used to estimate how many nucleated cells each sample contained. Sequence reads were collapsed and filtered to measure the absolute abundance of every unique TCRbeta CDR3 rearrangement. For each sample, productive Simpson clonality was calculated by taking the square root of Simpson's diversity index across productive rearrangements. The immuneACCESS repertoire file appears here via TCRdb, limited to in-frame rearrangements. These files lack a portion of the clones; in checked studies, under half of the deficit traces to unresolved V genes, and the cause of the others is not known. Clonal size and the V and J genes are those of that table, whereas D and trimming came from the DNA. Recorded for this sample are around 140,000 clones; just under 90% of them occurred a single time. Jointly, the top ten make up about 9.4% of the sample.

The collaborating institutions used their own protocols to collect whole blood in K2EDTA tubes. Collaborator samples were shipped for TCRbeta analysis as frozen whole blood, isolated PBMCs, or DNA extracted from either sample type. The material sequenced was peripheral blood. The TCR was taken from a woman aged 50 to 60 with active or convalescent COVID-19. This chain is built from TRBV29-1 and TRBJ2-5, with 8 bases aligning to TRBD2. CDR3 loop: CSVAGGGQETQYF. The nucleotides read TGCAGCGTCGCGGGAGGCGGTCAAGAGACCCAGTACTTC. With the portions outside the CDR3 filled from the reference TRBV29-1 and TRBJ2-5 genes, the complete variable region becomes SAVISQKPSRDICQRGTSLTIQCQVDSQVTMMFWYRQQPGQSLTLIATANQGSEATYESGFVIDKFPISRPNLTFSTLTVSNMSPEDSSIYLCSVAGGGQETQYFGPGTRLLVL.